Presented here are 24 T cell receptor beta chains from one specimen sequenced in a study of cytomegalovirus exposure and HLA in healthy donors. The PCR had 60 Vbeta and 13 Jbeta primers. TCRdb keeps only in-frame clones here, not all; method: immunoSEQ multiplex PCR. The table has over 95,000 clones, 60% to 80% seen once; the top ten hold about 3.3%. Sequencing was done on a sample of PBMCs. These receptors were collected from a man aged 40-50 years in good health and CMV-seronegative.

The chain has TRBV19 and TRBJ2-6; maybe TRBD1 (5 bases). V lost 7 bases to trimming and J lost 4 bases, with 14 bases between them. Germline V gene lookup returns CDR1 LNHDA and CDR2 SQIVND (reference sequence). This CDR3 is 15 amino acids long. Here the CDR3 reads CASKARAWGANVLTF. CDR3 sequence (DNA): TGTGCCAGTAAGGCCAGGGCGTGGGGGGCCAACGTCCTGACTTTC.

V is TRBV20-1 and J is TRBJ2-5; D remains unclear. The J call may not be correct, given that the DNA end is closer to TRBJ2-7. The CDR3 sequence is 11 residues long. Germline V CDR1 and CDR2: DFQATT, SNEGSKA (reference sequence). This CDR3 reads CSARQVYEQYF. The CDR3 region has the DNA TGCAGTGCTAGACAGGTCTACGAGCAGTACTTC.

V and J are TRBV5-4 and TRBJ1-4; D may be TRBD1 (5 bases). The CDR3 totals 15 residues. Trimming pared 0 bases from V and 6 bases from J, leaving 12 bases between. The germline CDR1 and CDR2 sequences are SGHNT and YYREEE (reference sequence). Here the CDR3 reads CASSLAPGGDEKLFF. The CDR3 DNA is TGTGCCAGCAGCTTGGCCCCCGGGGGGGATGAAAAACTGTTTTTT.

The rearrangement links TRBV7-6 to TRBJ2-2; TRBD1 aligns across 10 bases. Germline CDR1 is SGHVS and CDR2 is FNYEAQ. The CDR3 has 17 residues. The trim removed 5 bases at V and 4 bases at J, leaving 10 bases unmatched. CDR3 bases: TGTGCCAGCAGCGCGCCACCGGGACAGGGGTTCACCGGGGAGCTGTTTTTT. Translating it yields CASSAPPGQGFTGELFF. Looking up the rest from reference TRBV7-6 and TRBJ2-2 gives the full variable domain: GAGVSQSPRYKVTKRGQDVALRCDPISGHVSLYWYRQALGQGPEFLTYFNYEAQQDKSGLPNDRFSAERPEGSISTLTIQRTEQRDSAMYRCASSAPPGQGFTGELFFGEGSRLTVL.

This chain links TRBV30 with TRBJ2-7; possible D gene TRBD2, 6 bases. Germline-derived CDR1 and CDR2 are GTSNPN and SVGIG (reference sequence). CDR3 length equals 13 residues. The ends were cut back, 5 bases at V and 6 bases at J, with 17 bases in the middle. In nucleotides, the CDR3 is TGTGCCTGGGGGATGACTAGTCAGGGCGAGCAGTACTTC. It encodes CAWGMTSQGEQYF.

The chain is built from TRBV5-6 and TRBJ1-1; D is unresolved. The CDR3 runs to 11 residues. Trimming took off 6 bases at V and 1 base at J, with 4 bases between the two ends. Germline V gene sequence: CDR1 SGHDT, CDR2 YYEEEE. CDR3 region: CASTGNTEAFF. In DNA, the CDR3 is TGTGCCAGCACGGGGAACACTGAAGCTTTCTTT.

In this sample, this clone turned up once. This rearrangement joins TRBV7-2 to TRBJ2-3, with 8 bases that match TRBD1. Losses at the gene ends were 5 bases for V and 0 bases for J; bases not matched to a gene: 4. Per germline, CDR1 SGHTA and CDR2 FQGNSA. The CDR3 spans 15 residues. CDR3: CASSLGQESTDTQYF. The CDR3 DNA reads as TGTGCCAGCAGCCTGGGACAGGAGAGCACAGATACGCAGTATTTT.

The gene calls are TRBV29-1 and TRBJ1-1; no definite D call. Germline values: CDR1 SQVTM, CDR2 ANQGSEA. This CDR3 spans 12 amino acids. V lost 6 bases and J 4 bases, leaving 12 bases between the germline ends. The CDR3 bases are TGCAGCGTCCAGGAAGTGGGCACTGAAGCTTTCTTT. Encoded protein: CSVQEVGTEAFF. Looking up the rest from reference TRBV29-1 and TRBJ1-1 gives the full variable domain: SAVISQKPSRDICQRGTSLTIQCQVDSQVTMMFWYRQQPGQSLTLIATANQGSEATYESGFVIDKFPISRPNLTFSTLTVSNMSPEDSSIYLCSVQEVGTEAFFGQGTRLTVV.

The chain uses TRBV11-2 and TRBJ2-3; D is uncertain. This CDR3 spans 14 amino acids. Trimming left V 4 bases short and J 6 bases short, with 14 bases between. The germline V gene encodes CDR1 SGHAT and CDR2 FQNNGV. The CDR3 loop reads CASSSIPRRDTQYF. The CDR3 nucleotides read TGTGCCAGCAGCTCCATACCACGCAGGGATACGCAGTATTTT.

The chain is built from TRBV6-1 and TRBJ2-5; TRBD1 agrees at 10 bases. The CDR3 has 16 residues. J lost 9 bases, V lost 0 bases, and 10 bases had no gene match. Germline assignment: CDR1 MNHNS and CDR2 SASEGT. Here the CDR3 DNA reads TGTGCCAGCAGTGAAGCTAGGGACAGGGGCCGACGGTCCCAGTACTTC. It translates to CASSEARDRGRRSQYF.

CDR3 in DNA: TGTGCCAGCATTATAGGGACAGGGATCAGTCAGCCCCAGCATTTT. It translates to CASIIGTGISQPQHF. The V and J genes are TRBV6-1 and TRBJ1-5, with TRBD1 matching 9 bases. This CDR3 has 15 residues. CDR1 and CDR2 (germline): MNHNS, SASEGT. Trimming cost V 7 bases and J 6 bases; bases outside gene matches: 10.

The V call is TRBV2, the J call TRBJ1-4; D perhaps matches TRBD1 (5 bases). V lost 7 bases and J 0 bases, leaving 9 bases between the germline ends. The V gene's germline CDR1 is SNHLY and CDR2 FYNNEI. The CDR3 runs 14 residues. CDR3 in amino acids: CASNLDTTNEKLFF. The CDR3 DNA sequence: TGTGCCAGCAACCTGGACACAACTAATGAAAAACTGTTTTTT.

The chain has TRBV30 and TRBJ2-2; D gene unclear. CDR1 is GTSNPN and CDR2 is SVGIG in the germline V gene (reference sequence). Between the trimmed V and J ends, which lost 0 bases and 1 base, there was a span of 12 bases. The CDR3 is 16 residues long. This CDR3 reads CAWSVLRQMNTGELFF. The CDR3 DNA reads TGTGCCTGGAGTGTACTAAGGCAGATGAACACCGGGGAGCTGTTTTTT.

This chain links TRBV6-1 with TRBJ2-1, with D tentatively TRBD2 (5 bases). V dropped 2 bases and J dropped 9 bases, with 8 bases sitting between them. Germline loops: CDR1 MNHNS, CDR2 SASEGT. This CDR3 region has 12 residues. The CDR3 loop is CASSESGGEQFF. The CDR3 coding sequence is TGTGCCAGCAGTGAATCAGGAGGTGAGCAGTTCTTC.

The chain joins TRBV4-1 to TRBJ2-7; 12 bases match TRBD1. This CDR3 has 15 amino acids. V shed 1 base and J 6 bases; nucleotides not matched to a gene: 4. Looked up from germline, CDR1 is MGHRA and CDR2 is YSYEKL. CDR3 in DNA: TGCGCCAGCAGCCAAGGGGACAGGGGGCTTGGCGAGCAGTACTTC. Its translation: CASSQGDRGLGEQYF.

The chain links TRBV6-1 to TRBJ1-1; D possibly corresponds to TRBD1 (5 bases). The germline V and J ends were trimmed by 5 bases and 0 bases, with 10 bases remaining between them. CDR3 length: 14 amino acids. The germline V gene has CDR1 MNHNS and CDR2 SASEGT. The CDR3 DNA is TGTGCCAGCAGTACAGGCCTAATGAACACTGAAGCTTTCTTT. This translates into CASSTGLMNTEAFF.

The chain links TRBV27 to TRBJ2-7; 12 bases map to TRBD2. Losses at the gene ends were 1 base for V and 4 bases for J; bases not matched to a gene: 14. The germline gives CDR1 MNHEY, CDR2 SMNVEV (reference sequence). This CDR3 has 19 residues. The CDR3 loop reads CASSLFAWNLAGGGYEQYF. Written as DNA, the CDR3 is TGTGCCAGCAGTTTATTCGCTTGGAACCTAGCGGGAGGGGGGTACGAGCAGTACTTC.

This chain joins TRBV14 and TRBJ2-3, with a tentative D call TRBD2 (6 bases). CDR3 size: 16 residues. The V and J ends lost 4 bases and 0 bases respectively, with 14 bases between them. Germline values: CDR1 SGHDN, CDR2 FVKESK. In DNA form, the CDR3 reads TGTGCCAGCAGCCCCCACGTAGGGACTAGCACAGATACGCAGTATTTT. This codes for CASSPHVGTSTDTQYF.

J is TRBJ1-3 and V is TRBV28, with D hard to call. Germline CDR1 and CDR2: MDHEN and SYDVKM. Trimming cost V 6 bases and J 4 bases, with 13 bases left between them. CDR3 size: 14 residues. The CDR3 spells CASSPRGFGNTIYF. The CDR3, as DNA: TGTGCCAGCAGCCCGAGAGGGTTCGGAAACACCATATATTTT.

V and J are TRBV6-5 and TRBJ1-1; perhaps TRBD1 as D (6 bases). The length of the CDR3 is 14 residues. V gave up 6 bases and J gave up 1 base, with 12 bases separating them. The germline CDR1 and CDR2 sequences are MNHEY and SVGAGI. CDR3 sequence: CASSRDRPNTEAFF. The DNA for the CDR3 is TGTGCCAGCAGCCGCGACAGGCCGAACACTGAAGCTTTCTTT.

The chain uses TRBV27 and TRBJ1-6; possible D gene TRBD1, 5 bases. This CDR3 contains 13 residues. Trimming left V 5 bases short and J 8 bases short, with 10 bases between. Germline-derived CDR1 and CDR2 are MNHEY and SMNVEV (reference sequence). CDR3 protein: CASSPDSYSPLHF. For the CDR3, the DNA is TGTGCCAGCAGTCCAGACAGTTATTCACCCCTCCACTTT.

The chain carries TRBV18 and TRBJ2-2; 9 bases map to TRBD1. The length of the CDR3 is 17 residues. Germline V gene data show CDR1 as KGHSH and CDR2 as LQKENI. V was clipped by 1 base and J by 5 bases; unmatched bases: 8. CDR3 sequence: CASSPLTRTGVTGELFF. CDR3 sequence (DNA): TGTGCCAGCTCACCACTCACACGGACAGGGGTTACCGGGGAGCTGTTTTTT. The whole variable domain, remainder taken from reference TRBV18 and TRBJ2-2, is NAGVMQNPRHLVRRRGQEARLRCSPMKGHSHVYWYRQLPEEGLKFMVYLQKENIIDESGMPKERFSAEFPKEGPSILRIQQVVRGDSAAYFCASSPLTRTGVTGELFFGEGSRLTVL.

The chain recombines TRBV30 with TRBJ2-3; 8 nucleotides align to TRBD2. CDR1 and CDR2 (germline): GTSNPN, SVGIG (reference sequence). The length of the CDR3 is 15 residues. V dropped 3 bases and J dropped 3; count of bases not matched to a gene: 8. In DNA form, the CDR3 reads TGTGCCTGGAGCGCCCTTGCGGGGGGAACAGATACGCAGTATTTT. It is translated as CAWSALAGGTDTQYF.

V and J are TRBV28 and TRBJ2-2, with 9 nucleotides matching TRBD2. The germline gives CDR1 MDHEN, CDR2 SYDVKM. The CDR3 covers 15 residues. With V trimmed by 6 bases and J by 2 bases, 4 bases remained unmatched. The CDR3 coding sequence is TGTGCCAGCAGCGGACTAGCGAGAAACACCGGGGAGCTGTTTTTT. It encodes CASSGLARNTGELFF.